These T cell receptor beta chains were read from a single sample in a study of PD-1 blockade in classical Hodgkin lymphoma. The protocol was immunoSEQ multiplex PCR, while the TCRdb copy is restricted to in-frame clones and leaves out a portion. The table has roughly 64,000 clones, roughly nine tenths seen once. Specimen: peripheral blood mononuclear cells (PBMCs), collected before the fourth cycle of nivolumab. The receptors come from a human donor with classical Hodgkin lymphoma. CDR3s include the opening cysteine and the closing phenylalanine or tryptophan. Each record gives: CDR3 DNA, CDR3 protein, V gene, J gene, clone size, D gene. A D gene is named only where the DNA matches it firmly. Part of the rows lack a size; the others show once, few, many or a class for expanded clones.

CDR3nt: TGTGCCAGCAGCGACGACAGGGTGTTCTACGAGCAGTACTTC
CDR3aa: CASSDDRVFYEQYF
v_gene: TRBV4-2
j_gene: TRBJ2-7
abundance: NA
d_gene: TRBD1

CDR3nt: TGTGCCAGCAGTGAAATACAGTGGAATCCCCACTTT
CDR3aa: CASSEIQWNPHF
v_gene: TRBV6-1
j_gene: TRBJ1-6
abundance: NA
d_gene: NA

CDR3nt: TGTGCCAGCAGCGGACTAGCGGGGGCTTGGTACCAAGAGACCCAGTACTTC
CDR3aa: CASSGLAGAWYQETQYF
v_gene: TRBV2
j_gene: TRBJ2-5
abundance: NA
d_gene: TRBD2

CDR3nt: TGTGCCACCTCCGGTCAGGTAAGGGGGCGCACAGATACGCAGTATTTT
CDR3aa: CATSGQVRGRTDTQYF
v_gene: TRBV27
j_gene: TRBJ2-3
abundance: NA
d_gene: TRBD1

CDR3nt: TGTGCCAGCAGCCCCATTTACAGGGGGACACCCCTCCACTTT
CDR3aa: CASSPIYRGTPLHF
v_gene: TRBV9
j_gene: TRBJ1-6
abundance: once
d_gene: TRBD1

CDR3nt: TGTGCCATCAGTGAACGTGGAAAGGGTTGGGGAAACACCATATATTTT
CDR3aa: CAISERGKGWGNTIYF
v_gene: TRBV10-3
j_gene: TRBJ1-3
abundance: NA
d_gene: NA

CDR3nt: TGCGCCAGCAGCTTAAGGTCTCTTGACAATGAGCAGTTCTTC
CDR3aa: CASSLRSLDNEQFF
v_gene: TRBV5-1
j_gene: TRBJ2-1
abundance: NA
d_gene: NA

CDR3nt: TGTGCCTGGACTTCGCTCGGGAGGGGATCCTACAATGAGCAGTTCTTC
CDR3aa: CAWTSLGRGSYNEQFF
v_gene: TRBV30
j_gene: TRBJ2-1
abundance: NA
d_gene: TRBD2

CDR3nt: TGCGCCAGCAGTGCCAGGGCCGGCAATCAGCCCCAGCATTTT
CDR3aa: CASSARAGNQPQHF
v_gene: TRBV10-1
j_gene: TRBJ1-5
abundance: NA
d_gene: NA

CDR3nt: TGTGCCAGCAGCATTGGACGGATCACAGATACGCAGTATTTT
CDR3aa: CASSIGRITDTQYF
v_gene: TRBV5-6
j_gene: TRBJ2-3
abundance: NA
d_gene: NA

CDR3nt: TGTGCCAGCAGTTCCATCTCCGGGACCCGGGTAACTGAAGCTTTCTTT
CDR3aa: CASSSISGTRVTEAFF
v_gene: TRBV6-5
j_gene: TRBJ1-1
abundance: NA
d_gene: NA

CDR3nt: TGTGCCAGCAGCTCCGGGACAGAGTACAATGAGCAGTTCTTC
CDR3aa: CASSSGTEYNEQFF
v_gene: TRBV13
j_gene: TRBJ2-1
abundance: NA
d_gene: TRBD1

CDR3nt: TGCGCCAGCAGCCAAGTGGAAGGGCCTCAGCCCCAGCATTTT
CDR3aa: CASSQVEGPQPQHF
v_gene: TRBV4-1
j_gene: TRBJ1-5
abundance: NA
d_gene: NA

CDR3nt: TGTGCCTATGCGAACACCGGGGAGCTGTTTTTT
CDR3aa: CAYANTGELFF
v_gene: TRBV6-6
j_gene: TRBJ2-2
abundance: NA
d_gene: NA

CDR3nt: TGCGCCAGCAGTGAAGGTAGGTCTGGGACCTACGAGCAGTACTTC
CDR3aa: CASSEGRSGTYEQYF
v_gene: TRBV10-1
j_gene: TRBJ2-7
abundance: NA
d_gene: NA